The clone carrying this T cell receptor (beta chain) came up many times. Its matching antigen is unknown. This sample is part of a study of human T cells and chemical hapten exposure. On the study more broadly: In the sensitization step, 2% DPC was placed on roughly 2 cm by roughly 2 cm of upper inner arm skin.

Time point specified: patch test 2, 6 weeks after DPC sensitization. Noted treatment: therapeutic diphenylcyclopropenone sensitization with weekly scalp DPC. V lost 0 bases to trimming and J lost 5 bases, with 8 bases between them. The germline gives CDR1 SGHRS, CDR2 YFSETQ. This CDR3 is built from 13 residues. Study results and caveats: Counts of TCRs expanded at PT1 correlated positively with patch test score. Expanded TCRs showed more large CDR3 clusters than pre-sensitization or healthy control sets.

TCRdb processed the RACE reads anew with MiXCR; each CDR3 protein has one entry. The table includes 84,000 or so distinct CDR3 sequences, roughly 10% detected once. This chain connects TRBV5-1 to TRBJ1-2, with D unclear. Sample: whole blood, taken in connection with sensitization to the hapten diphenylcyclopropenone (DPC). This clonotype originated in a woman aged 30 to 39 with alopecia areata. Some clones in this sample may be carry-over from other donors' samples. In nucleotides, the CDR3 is TGCGCCAGCAGCTTGGGAACGACGTATGGCTACACCTTC. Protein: CASSLGTTYGYTF.